The T cell receptor beta chain under discussion was sequenced for a study of yellow fever vaccine responses in identical twins (dated by TCRdb to 2016 to 2018). Regarding the complete study: Focusing on identical twins, the study followed the T cell clones that responded to the vaccine, and did so with precision.

Study-wide conclusions, independent of this receptor: The authors reported that the T cell response to vaccination in identical twins appeared partly convergent and partly personalized.

As regards this clonotype: It has no known antigen specificity. Base qualities are not recorded, but no much larger clone differs from it by a single base.

V lost 5 bases and J lost 7 bases; the stretch between them is 17 bases long. From the germline V gene (reference sequence), CDR1 is DFQATT and CDR2 is SNEGSKA. Counted from cysteine to phenylalanine, this CDR3 has 13 amino acids. Here the CDR3 DNA is all that survives: 39 bases in frame from base 1. The protocol used for the library was RT-PCR. The instrument given in TCRdb is Illumina HiSeq 2500. Through fastp at Q25 and MiXCR, TCRdb rebuilt clones from the public reads, retaining in-frame beta chains. Entries that share a CDR3 protein sequence are merged under the most common genes and DNA. A total of approximately 32,000 distinct CDR3 sequences appear in this sample, approximately 54% of them only once. About 4.5% of the sample lies in the top ten.

The origin of this receptor is a woman aged 18-35 years who received the yellow fever vaccine. Donor details come from another sample of the same person, matched by shared clones. Here the sequenced sample was T cells from blood (PBMCs), unsorted or a sorted subset (not recorded which), taken before or after yellow fever vaccination (not recorded which). This chain joins TRBV20-1 to TRBJ1-1, and possibly TRBD1, on 5 matching bases. The CDR3 protein is CSAPGQGGLEAFF. Read as DNA, the sequence is TGCAGTGCTCCTGGTCAGGGAGGTCTTGAAGCTTTCTTT.